Reported below is one T cell receptor beta chain. Its antigen is undetermined. The ends were cut back, 4 bases at V and 5 bases at J, with 9 bases in the middle. The V gene's germline CDR1 is SGHNT and CDR2 YYREEE (reference sequence). The CDR3 totals 13 residues. The entry originates in a study of OX40 agonist ivuxolimab in advanced cancers. In the study overall: Intravenous ivuxolimab was administered to patients every 2 weeks at 0.01 to 10 mg/kg. Of mixed ages from about 20 to 90 and averaging approximately 60 years, the group was approximately 84% male. People who had prior anti-PD-1, anti-PD-L1 or anti-CTLA-4 therapy could take part, and around 40% had some. General study results and limits: Low clonal expansion, among the lowest seen, marked partial responders at 0.1-3.0 mg/kg.

The table came from immunoSEQ multiplex PCR; TCRdb's copy has only in-frame clones and leaves some out. The table records fewer than 50,000 clones, about 80% of them present only once. This material consisted of CD4+ or CD8+ T cells sorted from blood, taken in a trial of the OX40 agonist ivuxolimab. This TCR was sampled from an adult with an advanced solid tumor such as melanoma, head and neck, liver or kidney cancer. This chain links TRBV5-4 with TRBJ2-2; the D is unclear. CDR3 loop: CASSRSGTGELFF. Here the CDR3 DNA reads TGTGCCAGCAGCCGGTCCGGGACCGGGGAGCTGTTTTTT.